The next 2 T cell receptor beta chains were all read from a single sample in a study of tumor-infiltrating lymphocytes in primary liver carcinoma. Extraction also yielded germline DNA, while blood RNA was obtained from unsorted whole blood. Making TCR beta cDNA involved around 500 ng total RNA and a constant-region primer. Three rounds of nested multiplex PCR with slightly modified ARM-PCR produced TCR beta libraries. For 10 cycles apiece, the opening two PCR rounds ran with TRBV1-TRBV30 forward primers and a C-beta reverse primer. TCRdb reprocessed the multiplex PCR reads with MiXCR, giving one entry per CDR3 protein. The sample contains about 210,000 distinct CDR3 sequences, 65% of which appear only once. Sequencing was carried out using peripheral blood. The receptors here all came from a woman in her sixties or seventies with primary liver carcinoma and hepatitis B virus infection.

V is TRBV7-9 and J is TRBJ2-5, with D possibly being TRBD1 or TRBD2 (5 bases each). The V end was cut by 8 bases, the J end by 4 bases, with 5 bases between. Per germline, CDR1 SEHNR and CDR2 FQNEAQ (reference sequence). The CDR3 totals 10 residues. The CDR3 bases are TGTGCCAGCGGGGGAGAGACCCAGTACTTC. It translates to CASGGETQYF.

Notes on this clonotype: One end of the junction fails to match germline, which may point to a read error. This rearrangement joins TRBV11-2 to TRBJ1-4, with 9 bases lining up with TRBD1. The CDR3 totals 13 residues. The germline CDR1 and CDR2 sequences are SGHAT and FQNNGV. CDR3 nucleotide sequence: TGTGCCAACAGGGACAGGGACCATGAAAAACTGTTTTTC. Translated: CANRDRDHEKLFF.